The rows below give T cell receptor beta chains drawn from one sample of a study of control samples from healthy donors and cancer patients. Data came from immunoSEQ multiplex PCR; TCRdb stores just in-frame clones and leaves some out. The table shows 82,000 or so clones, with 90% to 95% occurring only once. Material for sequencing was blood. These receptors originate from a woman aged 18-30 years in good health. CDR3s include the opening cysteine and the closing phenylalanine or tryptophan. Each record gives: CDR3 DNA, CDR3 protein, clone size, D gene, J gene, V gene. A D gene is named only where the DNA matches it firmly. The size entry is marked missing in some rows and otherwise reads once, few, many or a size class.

cdr3_nt: TGTGCCAGCAGTTACAAGGACAGGTCCTACGAGCAGTACTTC; cdr3_aa: CASSYKDRSYEQYF; clone_size: NA; d_call: TRBD1; j_call: TRBJ2-7; v_call: TRBV6-7
cdr3_nt: TGTGCCAGCACCCAGAACCAGGGCAAGTACACCATATATTTT; cdr3_aa: CASTQNQGKYTIYF; clone_size: NA; d_call: NA; j_call: TRBJ1-3; v_call: TRBV6-5
cdr3_nt: TGTGCCAGCAGGGGACTAGGAGAAATTTCAAGAATGGTCCAGTACTTC; cdr3_aa: CASRGLGEISRMVQYF; clone_size: NA; d_call: TRBD2; j_call: TRBJ2-5; v_call: TRBV27
cdr3_nt: TGTGCCAGCAGGGTCGGGACTCTCAACACCGGGGAGCTGTTTTTT; cdr3_aa: CASRVGTLNTGELFF; clone_size: NA; d_call: NA; j_call: TRBJ2-2; v_call: TRBV27
cdr3_nt: TGCGCCAGCGATGACGGATACACAGATACGCAGTATTTT; cdr3_aa: CASDDGYTDTQYF; clone_size: NA; d_call: NA; j_call: TRBJ2-3; v_call: TRBV5-1
cdr3_nt: TGCAGTGCTATGGGGGATTCACCCCTCCACTTT; cdr3_aa: CSAMGDSPLHF; clone_size: NA; d_call: NA; j_call: TRBJ1-6; v_call: TRBV20-1
cdr3_nt: TGCAGCGTTGAGGGCCTAACCTCCTATGGCTACACCTTC; cdr3_aa: CSVEGLTSYGYTF; clone_size: once; d_call: NA; j_call: TRBJ1-2; v_call: TRBV29-1
cdr3_nt: TGTGCCAGCAGTGGGACAGGGGCCACGGCGACCGTTACCTACGAGCAGTACTTC; cdr3_aa: CASSGTGATATVTYEQYF; clone_size: NA; d_call: TRBD1; j_call: TRBJ2-7; v_call: TRBV6-1
cdr3_nt: TGTGCCAGCAGCTTGAGTCCCAACTCCTACAATGAGCAGTTCTTC; cdr3_aa: CASSLSPNSYNEQFF; clone_size: once; d_call: NA; j_call: TRBJ2-1; v_call: TRBV5-4
cdr3_nt: TGTGCCAGTAGTATGGCTAGCGCCAAAAACATTCAGTACTTC; cdr3_aa: CASSMASAKNIQYF; clone_size: NA; d_call: NA; j_call: TRBJ2-4; v_call: TRBV19
cdr3_nt: TGTGCCAGCAGCCTTGTAGAATTGGCCGGGGAGCTGTTTTTT; cdr3_aa: CASSLVELAGELFF; clone_size: NA; d_call: NA; j_call: TRBJ2-2; v_call: TRBV7-2